Listed below are T cell receptor beta chains from one sample, sequenced in a study of T cell changes during pregnancy in multiple sclerosis. Measured with immunoSEQ multiplex PCR; TCRdb has only the in-frame clones, and not every one. The table lists some 70,000 clones, roughly 92% of them singletons. Sequencing used peripheral blood, obtained after pregnancy. The receptors come from a female donor in good health, enrolled as a control in a pregnancy study. The CDR3 runs from the conserved cysteine through the conserved F or W. D genes are given only for firm matches. Only some rows state a clone size, as once, few, many or a class for expanded clones.

v_call,j_call,clone_size,d_call,cdr3_nt,cdr3_aa
TRBV6-1,TRBJ2-5,NA,TRBD1,TGTGCCAGCAGTGAACTGGGGACAGGGCTAGGGGAAGAGACCCAGTACTTC,CASSELGTGLGEETQYF
TRBV5-1,TRBJ2-3,once,TRBD2,TGCGCCAGCAGCCCGTTATTAGCGGGAGGGTTGACAGATACGCAGTATTTT,CASSPLLAGGLTDTQYF
TRBV9,TRBJ2-6,once,TRBD1,TGTGCCAGCAGCGGTTTAACGGGACAGGGGGACGTCCTGACTTTC,CASSGLTGQGDVLTF
TRBV7-7,TRBJ2-2,NA,TRBD2,TGTGCTAGCAGTCAGCTAGCGGGGTACACCGGGGAGCTGTTTTTT,CASSQLAGYTGELFF
TRBV27,TRBJ2-5,NA,NA,TGTGCCAGCAGTTCCCCCTCTCGGGGGGCCGAAGAGACCCAGTACTTC,CASSSPSRGAEETQYF
TRBV7-9,TRBJ2-3,NA,TRBD1,TGTGCCAGCAGCTTAGAAGGACAGGGGGCATTAGATACGCAGTATTTT,CASSLEGQGALDTQYF
TRBV19,TRBJ1-5,NA,TRBD1,TGTGCCAGTAGTAACGGGGTGGGACAGCCCATATTCAATCAGCCCCAGCATTTT,CASSNGVGQPIFNQPQHF
TRBV28,TRBJ2-7,NA,TRBD1,TGTGCCAGCAGATCAGGGGGCTCCTCCTACGAGCAGTACTTC,CASRSGGSSYEQYF
TRBV5-1,TRBJ2-1,NA,NA,TGCGCCAGCAGCTTGGGCAGGGAAGCCTACAATGAGCAGTTCTTC,CASSLGREAYNEQFF
TRBV7-2,TRBJ1-4,NA,NA,TGTGCCAGCAGCTTAGCTGCTGGCAGGCGTAATGAAAAACTGTTTTTT,CASSLAAGRRNEKLFF
TRBV11-2,TRBJ2-7,NA,TRBD2,TGTGCCAGCAGCTTAGCTAGCGGGCCCTACGAGCAGTACTTC,CASSLASGPYEQYF
TRBV6-5,TRBJ1-1,few,TRBD1,TGTGCCAGCAAGGGACAGGGTGGCACTGAAGCTTTCTTT,CASKGQGGTEAFF
TRBV28,TRBJ1-1,NA,NA,TGTGCCAGCAGTTACGGGAGCAGGAACACTGAAGCTTTCTTT,CASSYGSRNTEAFF
TRBV28,TRBJ1-1,NA,NA,TGTGCCAACGGCGCGGCGAACACTGAAGCTTTCTTT,CANGAANTEAFF
TRBV21-1,TRBJ2-5,NA,NA,TGTGCCAGCAGCAATTCCTTAGACAGGCCCTGTTTAGAGACCCAGTACTTC,CASSNSLDRPCLETQYF
TRBV4-2,TRBJ2-1,NA,TRBD2,TGTGCCAGCAGCCCATACGGGAGAGGACTAGCGTCTTACAATGAGCAGTTCTTC,CASSPYGRGLASYNEQFF
TRBV11-2,TRBJ1-1,NA,TRBD1,TGTGCCAGCAGCTTCGGACAGGGAAACACTGAAGCTTTCTTT,CASSFGQGNTEAFF
TRBV4-1,TRBJ1-4,NA,NA,TGCGCCAGCAGCCAGTCGGGTGGGAGGCCAACTAATGAAAAACTGTTTTTT,CASSQSGGRPTNEKLFF
TRBV4-2,TRBJ2-1,NA,TRBD2,TGTGCCAGCACTTATCAGACCGGGACTAGCGTCAATGAGCAGTTCTTC,CASTYQTGTSVNEQFF
TRBV28,TRBJ1-3,once,TRBD1,TGTGCCAGCAGTTTAAGGACAGGGAGAGGAAACACCATATATTTT,CASSLRTGRGNTIYF
TRBV4-3,TRBJ2-7,NA,TRBD2,TGCGCCAGCAGCCAATGGGAGGGGACCTACGAGCAGTACTTC,CASSQWEGTYEQYF
TRBV28,TRBJ2-1,NA,NA,TGTGCCAGCAGTACTACTGAGGAGCAGTTCTTC,CASSTTEEQFF
TRBV2,TRBJ2-1,NA,TRBD2,TGTGCCAGCAGTGGGCTAGCGGACACCTACAATGAGCAGTTCTTC,CASSGLADTYNEQFF
TRBV11-2,TRBJ2-7,NA,TRBD2,TGTGCCAGCAGCTCTCGGACTAGCGGGAGCTACGAGCAGTACTTC,CASSSRTSGSYEQYF
TRBV7-8,TRBJ1-4,NA,NA,TGTGCCAGCAGCTTATTTAGGCACAGTAATGAAAAACTGTTTTTT,CASSLFRHSNEKLFF
TRBV5-4,TRBJ2-7,NA,NA,TGTGCCAGCAGCGCGCTAGGGGGAAGCTCCTACGAGCAGTACTTC,CASSALGGSSYEQYF
TRBV30,TRBJ2-1,NA,TRBD2,TGTGCGAGACTAGCGGAGGGCGACAATGAGCAGTTCTTC,CARLAEGDNEQFF
TRBV19,TRBJ2-1,NA,NA,TGTGCCCGAAACCCGGGGGTGGTCACCTCACATGAGCAGTTCTTC,CARNPGVVTSHEQFF
TRBV28,TRBJ1-5,NA,TRBD1,TGTGCCAGCAGGGACAGGGGGAATCAGCCCCAGCATTTT,CASRDRGNQPQHF
TRBV9,TRBJ2-7,NA,TRBD2,TGTGCCAGCAGCGATGGCCCCGGGACTACAAGCGGCGAGCAGTACTTC,CASSDGPGTTSGEQYF
TRBV20-1,TRBJ2-7,NA,NA,TGCAGTGCTAGGAAGACAGACGAGCAGTACTTC,CSARKTDEQYF
TRBV6-6,TRBJ2-2,NA,TRBD1,TGTGCCACTCGCACGGGACAGGGGGTCACCGGGGAGCTGTTTTTT,CATRTGQGVTGELFF
TRBV28,TRBJ2-7,NA,TRBD1,TGTGCCAGCAGTTTATACGTTACAGGGGCGACCTTCTACGAGCAGTACTTC,CASSLYVTGATFYEQYF
TRBV15,TRBJ1-6,NA,NA,TGTGCCACCAGCCCCAGGGGAAAGGGCTCACCCCTCCACTTT,CATSPRGKGSPLHF
TRBV18,TRBJ1-1,NA,TRBD1,TGTGCCAGCTCACCGGGACAGAGACTGAACACTGAAGCTTTCTTT,CASSPGQRLNTEAFF
TRBV30,TRBJ2-1,once,NA,TGTGCCTGGACGCGGGGTCTATTCTACAATGAGCAGTTCTTC,CAWTRGLFYNEQFF
TRBV6-5,TRBJ1-2,NA,TRBD1,TGTGCCAGCAGTTACACGGGACAGGAGAACTATGGCTACACCTTC,CASSYTGQENYGYTF
TRBV5-6,TRBJ1-5,NA,TRBD1,TGTGCCAGCAGCTTGGGGGGACAGGCGGAGGGGCAGCCCCAGCATTTT,CASSLGGQAEGQPQHF
TRBV7-6,TRBJ1-3,NA,NA,TGTGCCAGCAGCTTAGAGGCAGGGAAGGCTGGAAACACCATATATTTT,CASSLEAGKAGNTIYF
TRBV7-2,TRBJ1-2,NA,NA,TGTGCCAGCAGCCCCCTCCGGGGGAGCTATGGCTACACCTTC,CASSPLRGSYGYTF
TRBV28,TRBJ2-5,NA,NA,TGTGCCAGCCAAGTAGGGGTCAGAGAGACCCAGTACTTC,CASQVGVRETQYF
TRBV18,TRBJ2-1,NA,TRBD2,TGTGCCAGCTCACCAGGGTCGTTAGTTGCGGGGGTTGAGCAGTTCTTC,CASSPGSLVAGVEQFF
TRBV6-1,TRBJ2-3,NA,NA,TGTGCCAGCAGTGAGTACAGGGAAGATACGCAGTATTTT,CASSEYREDTQYF
TRBV4-2,TRBJ2-6,NA,TRBD1,TGTGCCAGCAGCCAACCGGGACAGGGGGAGGTTGGGGCCAACGTCCTGACTTTC,CASSQPGQGEVGANVLTF
TRBV7-3,TRBJ2-1,NA,NA,TGTGCCAGCAGCTCGGGAATTACATTCGATGAGCAGTTCTTC,CASSSGITFDEQFF
TRBV28,TRBJ1-1,NA,NA,TGTGCCAGCAGTTTAGGGGCCAGATCGAACACTGAAGCTTTCTTT,CASSLGARSNTEAFF
TRBV18,TRBJ2-1,NA,NA,TGTGCCAGCTCACCCCGGGGTCTCAATGAGCAGTTCTTC,CASSPRGLNEQFF